The 28 T cell receptor beta chains given below trace back to one sample, sequenced in a study of beta chain features in type 1 diabetes. Their cognate antigens are unknown. Findings and limits, study-wide: There was a moderate but significant shortening of TCRB CDR3s in all four CD4+ subsets of Type 1 diabetes patients.

Since all of the isolated RNA was reverse transcribed, expressed TCRB transcripts were what got sequenced. Here immunoSEQ multiplex PCR was the method, and the copy in TCRdb shows in-frame clones only, minus some. Of 300,000 or so clones in the sample, about a tenth were seen once. Sample: central memory CD4+ T cells from blood. These TCRs come from a man younger than 40 with type 1 diabetes.

The chain joins TRBV14 to TRBJ2-7, with D perhaps matching TRBD1 or TRBD2 (5 bases each). Per the germline V gene, CDR1 is SGHDN and CDR2 is FVKESK. The CDR3 length is 16 residues. V gave up 6 bases and J gave up 5 bases, with 23 bases separating them. This chain's CDR3 is CASSLAAPQGLNEQYF. The CDR3 DNA reads as TGTGCCAGCAGTCTAGCCGCCCCGCAGGGATTAAACGAGCAGTACTTC.

This clone came up a few times. The chain joins TRBV5-1 to TRBJ2-2; D possibly corresponds to TRBD1 (6 bases). V lost 5 bases and J 0 bases, leaving 11 bases between the germline ends. Looked up from germline, CDR1 is SGHRS and CDR2 is YFSETQ. The CDR3 contains 15 residues. The CDR3 DNA sequence: TGCGCCAGCAGTTACGGGACAACGAACACCGGGGAGCTGTTTTTT. The encoded protein is CASSYGTTNTGELFF.

This chain uses TRBV15 with TRBJ1-2, with D perhaps matching TRBD1 (6 bases). In germline, CDR1 is LNHNV, CDR2 YYDKDF (reference sequence). The CDR3 consists of 16 residues. V lost 0 bases, J lost 1 base, and 12 bases lay in between. CDR3 amino acids: CATSRDPQGFNYGYTF. CDR3 nucleotide sequence: TGTGCCACCAGCAGAGACCCACAGGGATTTAACTATGGCTACACCTTC.

The chain couples TRBV6-5 to TRBJ2-7; either TRBD1 or TRBD2 may fit D (5 bases each). CDR1 MNHEY and CDR2 SVGAGI come from the germline V gene. The CDR3 contains 15 residues. The V end was cut by 5 bases, the J end by 2 bases, with 16 bases between. The CDR3 sequence: CASSRDVPAPYEQYF. CDR3 sequence (DNA): TGTGCCAGCAGTCGGGACGTACCGGCTCCCTACGAGCAGTACTTC.

The gene calls are TRBV19 and TRBJ2-7; no clear D gene. Germline CDR1 is LNHDA and CDR2 is SQIVND (reference sequence). With 3 bases removed from V and 4 bases from J, the gap between germline ends came to 10 bases. This CDR3 has 13 residues. CDR3 protein: CASSMVFGYEQYF. Written as DNA, the CDR3 is TGTGCCAGTAGTATGGTCTTTGGTTACGAGCAGTACTTC.

This clone was picked up a small number of times. The chain joins TRBV10-3 to TRBJ1-2, with TRBD1 matching over 10 bases. Looked up from germline, CDR1 is ENHRY and CDR2 is SYGVKD. The CDR3 sequence is 13 residues long. V gave up 4 bases and J gave up 8 bases; unmatched junction bases: 4. The DNA of the CDR3 is TGTGCCATCAGTGGGGGACAGGGGAACGGCTACACCTTC. This translates into CAISGGQGNGYTF.

This chain links TRBV2 with TRBJ2-2, with 7 bases lining up with TRBD1. The ends lost 5 bases at V and 0 bases at J; junction bases unmatched: 3. The V gene's germline CDR1 is SNHLY and CDR2 FYNNEI. This CDR3 contains 15 residues. The CDR3 nucleotides read TGTGCCAGCAGTCGACAGGGTTCGAACACCGGGGAGCTGTTTTTT. Translation gives CASSRQGSNTGELFF.

The rearrangement uses TRBV2 and TRBJ2-3; D ambiguous. The CDR3 is 13 residues long. Germline-derived CDR1 and CDR2 are SNHLY and FYNNEI. V was clipped by 7 bases and J by 2 bases, with 10 bases between them. The CDR3 is CASKQLHTDTQYF. The CDR3 DNA reads TGTGCCAGCAAACAGCTACACACAGATACGCAGTATTTT.

This rearrangement joins TRBV5-6 to TRBJ2-7, with TRBD1 as a possible D gene (6 bases). CDR1 is SGHDT, CDR2 YYEEEE, per germline. With 6 bases removed from V and 6 bases from J, the gap between germline ends came to 22 bases. The CDR3 runs to 15 residues. CDR3 sequence: CASIPQGQASGEQYF. DNA for the CDR3: TGTGCCAGCATCCCACAGGGACAAGCCTCGGGCGAGCAGTACTTC. The full variable domain, in which reference TRBV5-6 and TRBJ2-7 provide the parts outside the CDR3, is DAGVTQSPTHLIKTRGQQVTLRCSPKSGHDTVSWYQQALGQGPQFIFQYYEEEERQRGNFPDRFSGHQFPNYSSELNVNALLLGDSALYLCASIPQGQASGEQYFGPGTRLTVT.

This clone has more than one count but fewer than ten. The chain has TRBV29-1 and TRBJ1-2; D ambiguous. Deletions cut 1 base from V and 6 bases from J, with 3 bases between. The CDR3 loop spans 10 amino acids. Germline V gene lookup returns CDR1 SQVTM and CDR2 ANQGSEA. The CDR3 DNA reads as TGCAGCGTTGAAGGGGATGGCTACACCTTC. It encodes CSVEGDGYTF.

V usage is TRBV20-1 and J usage is TRBJ1-2; no firm D call. The V end lost 3 bases, the J end lost 6 bases, and 8 bases lay between the germline ends. Germline V lookup: CDR1 DFQATT, CDR2 SNEGSKA (reference sequence). This CDR3 contains 11 residues. CDR3 protein: CSARGGHGYTF. As DNA, the CDR3 is TGCAGTGCTAGGGGAGGGCATGGCTACACCTTC.

There are a few counts of this clone. The genes are TRBV7-8 and TRBJ2-2; the D is unclear. The V gene's germline CDR1 is SGHVS and CDR2 FQNEAQ. The ends were cut back, 0 bases at V and 4 bases at J, with 9 bases in the middle. The CDR3 consists of 15 residues. Here the CDR3 DNA reads TGTGCCAGCAGCTTAGCGCTTGGGGTCACCGGGGAGCTGTTTTTT. It is translated as CASSLALGVTGELFF.

In its sample, this clone was seen a few times. The V and J genes are TRBV2 and TRBJ1-1; possibly TRBD1 for D (5 bases). V was cut by 7 bases and J by 0 bases, with 9 bases left in between. In germline, CDR1 is SNHLY, CDR2 FYNNEI. CDR3 size: 13 residues. The CDR3 DNA follows: TGTGCCAGCACCAGACAGATGAACACTGAAGCTTTCTTT. Protein sequence: CASTRQMNTEAFF.

This chain uses TRBV5-1 with TRBJ2-5, with 9 nucleotides matching TRBD1. J was trimmed by 5 bases and V by 0 bases; bases with no gene match: 2. The length of the CDR3 is 14 residues. Germline V gene lookup returns CDR1 SGHRS and CDR2 YFSETQ. CDR3 region: CASSLEQGAETQYF. In nucleotides, the CDR3 is TGCGCCAGCAGCTTGGAACAGGGGGCCGAGACCCAGTACTTC.

This clone came up many times. The rearrangement links TRBV2 to TRBJ2-3, with D unclear. This CDR3 has 13 amino acids. Per germline, CDR1 SNHLY and CDR2 FYNNEI. V lost 5 bases and J lost 1, with 7 bases in between. CDR3: CASSPDGTDTQYF. As DNA, the CDR3 is TGTGCCAGCAGTCCTGACGGCACAGATACGCAGTATTTT. The variable domain in full, with the rest retrieved from reference TRBV2 and TRBJ2-3, is EPEVTQTPSHQVTQMGQEVILRCVPISNHLYFYWYRQILGQKVEFLVSFYNNEISEKSEIFDDQFSVERPDGSNFTLKIRSTKLEDSAMYFCASSPDGTDTQYFGPGTRLTVL.

This clone was observed many times. The chain links TRBV30 to TRBJ1-1; D gene unclear. Germline V gives CDR1 GTSNPN, CDR2 SVGIG (reference sequence). This CDR3 is built from 11 residues. V was pared by 3 bases and J by 11 bases, with 13 bases between. The CDR3 protein is CAWRQTGEAFF. As DNA, the CDR3 is TGTGCCTGGAGGCAAACCGGGGAGGCTTTCTTT.

This clone was seen a few times. The V and J genes are TRBV28 and TRBJ1-5; TRBD1 agrees at 7 bases. The CDR3 spans 16 residues. The trim removed 6 bases at V and 1 base at J, leaving 9 bases unmatched. Germline lookup yields CDR1 MDHEN and CDR2 SYDVKM. DNA for the CDR3: TGTGCCAGCAGGACAGGGACTTATGAGAGCAATCAGCCCCAGCATTTT. Residues: CASRTGTYESNQPQHF.

The V call is TRBV6-5, the J call TRBJ1-2; possible D gene TRBD1, 5 bases. The CDR3 is 14 residues long. With 5 bases removed from V and 4 bases from J, the gap between germline ends came to 14 bases. Looked up from germline, CDR1 is MNHEY and CDR2 is SVGAGI. The CDR3 sequence: CASSRTSDIYGYTF. The CDR3, as DNA: TGTGCCAGCAGTCGCACCTCGGACATCTATGGCTACACCTTC.

The rearrangement links TRBV28 to TRBJ1-2; D possibly corresponds to TRBD1 (6 bases). CDR3 length: 13 residues. V lost 2 bases, J lost 6 bases, and 10 bases lay in between. Germline values: CDR1 MDHEN, CDR2 SYDVKM. CDR3 in DNA: TGTGCCAGCAGTTTAACAGGGTATAATGGCTACACCTTC. Protein: CASSLTGYNGYTF.

This clone showed up many times. The chain combines TRBV19 with TRBJ1-1; D gene ambiguous. Trimming stripped 6 bases from V and 0 bases from J, with 11 bases between. In germline, CDR1 is LNHDA, CDR2 SQIVND (reference sequence). CDR3 size: 14 residues. The CDR3 DNA is TGTGCCAGTAGCCCGGGCCAGATGAACACTGAAGCTTTCTTT. It encodes CASSPGQMNTEAFF.

The chain couples TRBV5-1 to TRBJ2-3; 9 nucleotides line up with TRBD2. The CDR3 length is 14 residues. Trimming removed 5 bases from V and 2 bases from J; junction bases left unmatched: 3. Germline V gene lookup returns CDR1 SGHRS and CDR2 YFSETQ. CDR3 sequence (DNA): TGCGCCAGCAGGCTAGCGGGGCACACAGATACGCAGTATTTT. Protein sequence: CASRLAGHTDTQYF.

In this sample, this clone turned up a few times. The rearrangement joins TRBV7-2 to TRBJ2-5, with a weak D call TRBD1 (5 bases). V was pared by 5 bases and J by 4 bases, with 14 bases between. Germline CDR1 and CDR2: SGHTA and FQGNSA. The CDR3 extends over 14 amino acids. CDR3: CASSPYQQGETQYF. The CDR3 region has the DNA TGTGCCAGCAGCCCATATCAGCAGGGAGAGACCCAGTACTTC.

This clone was observed a handful of times. The V and J genes are TRBV2 and TRBJ1-4; D is possibly TRBD1 (6 bases). CDR1 SNHLY and CDR2 FYNNEI come from the germline V gene. The CDR3 loop spans 13 amino acids. Trimming took 7 bases from V and 5 from J, leaving 11 bases between them. The CDR3: CASTWGANEKLFF. CDR3 nucleotides: TGTGCCAGCACTTGGGGGGCGAATGAAAAACTGTTTTTT.

In this sample, this clone turned up a few times. The chain carries TRBV6-6 and TRBJ1-1; the D gene is possibly TRBD1 (5 bases). This CDR3 contains 14 residues. Germline V gene sequence: CDR1 MNHNY, CDR2 SVGAGI (reference sequence). Trimming removed 7 bases at V and 1 base at J, with 13 bases between. The CDR3 DNA sequence: TGTGCCAGCACGTTGATACAGGAGAACACTGAAGCTTTCTTT. Its protein product is CASTLIQENTEAFF.

Note on this clone: This may be a read error, as it is one base from a much larger clone. The chain uses TRBV5-1 and TRBJ1-4; no reliable D call. This CDR3 has 14 amino acids. Trimming left V 2 bases short and J 0 bases short, with 5 bases between. Germline V CDR1 and CDR2: SGHRS, YFSETQ. DNA of the CDR3: TGCGCCAGCAGCTTCGGGACAACTAATGAAAAACTGTTTTTT. Translation: CASSFGTTNEKLFF.

A few counts support this clone. The chain carries TRBV11-2 and TRBJ1-2; 7 nucleotides match TRBD1. Germline CDR1 SGHAT, CDR2 FQNNGV. Trimming took 3 bases from V and 8 from J; bases not matched to a gene: 6. The CDR3 loop spans 13 amino acids. CDR3 sequence reads: CASSLEGAGGYTF. CDR3 bases: TGTGCCAGCAGCTTGGAGGGGGCAGGAGGCTACACCTTC. The complete variable domain, with remaining parts taken from reference TRBV11-2 and TRBJ1-2, reads EAGVAQSPRYKIIEKRQSVAFWCNPISGHATLYWYQQILGQGPKLLIQFQNNGVVDDSQLPKDRFSAERLKGVDSTLKIQPAKLEDSAVYLCASSLEGAGGYTFGSGTRLTVV.

The V call is TRBV6-5, the J call TRBJ2-1; D might be TRBD1 (8 bases). The germline V and J ends were trimmed by 11 bases and 8 bases, with 16 bases remaining between them. Germline V lookup: CDR1 MNHEY, CDR2 SVGAGI. The CDR3 has 12 amino acids. The CDR3 DNA reads TGTGCCGTTATCACAGGGGGGGATGAGCAGTTCTTC. It yields the protein CAVITGGDEQFF.

This clone was counted a few times. This rearrangement joins TRBV6-6 to TRBJ2-6; no definite D call. CDR1 MNHNY and CDR2 SVGAGI come from the germline V gene (reference sequence). The CDR3 totals 13 residues. V lost 6 bases, J lost 1 base, and 4 bases lay in between. The CDR3 region has the DNA TGTGCCAGCAGAGTTTCTGGGGCCAACGTCCTGACTTTC. It codes for CASRVSGANVLTF.